These 32 T cell receptor beta chains came from one sample sequenced in a study of blood T cell repertoires in COVID-19. The repertoire was sequenced with immunoSEQ multiplex PCR; TCRdb's copy has only in-frame clones and lacks some. Here the sample spans about 350,000 clones, 80% to 90% being singletons. Sequencing was done on a sample of peripheral blood. These receptors all stem from a man aged 25-40 years with COVID-19, enrolled during active disease.

Only one count was recorded for this clone. This chain links TRBV19 with TRBJ2-5, with a possible D match to TRBD2 (5 bases). The ends were cut back, 3 bases at V and 5 bases at J, with 10 bases in the middle. Germline V CDR1 and CDR2: LNHDA, SQIVND (reference sequence). The CDR3 is made up of 13 amino acids. CDR3 sequence: CASSIRRRETQYF. Here the CDR3 DNA reads TGTGCCAGTAGTATCAGGAGGCGTGAGACCCAGTACTTC.

The J gene is TRBJ1-2, the V gene TRBV5-6, with D possibly being TRBD1 (6 bases). This CDR3 comprises 15 residues. V gave up 0 bases and J gave up 2 bases, with 11 bases separating them. Germline CDR1 is SGHDT and CDR2 is YYEEEE. DNA for the CDR3: TGTGCCAGCAGCTTGGAGGGGGGGAACAACTATGGCTACACCTTC. It codes for CASSLEGGNNYGYTF.

The CDR3 is CASSYRGFIYGYTF. In DNA form, the CDR3 reads TGCGCCAGCAGCTACAGGGGGTTCATCTATGGCTACACCTTC. This rearrangement joins TRBV5-1 to TRBJ1-2; TRBD1 aligns across 8 bases. Trimming removed 3 bases from V and 4 bases from J; junction bases left unmatched: 5. The CDR3 has 14 amino acids. Germline V gene sequence: CDR1 SGHRS, CDR2 YFSETQ.

This rearrangement joins TRBV2 to TRBJ2-1; a possible D gene is TRBD2 (5 bases). Germline assignment: CDR1 SNHLY and CDR2 FYNNEI. V dropped 4 bases and J dropped 6 bases, with 13 bases sitting between them. The CDR3 spans 14 residues. CDR3 sequence reads: CASSAVSRGNEQFF. DNA for the CDR3: TGTGCCAGCAGTGCGGTCAGTCGGGGCAATGAGCAGTTCTTC.

The J gene is TRBJ2-1, the V gene TRBV28; 9 bases are shared with TRBD2. The V gene end was trimmed by 3 bases and the J gene end by 6 bases; junction bases not matched to a gene: 12. The CDR3 sequence is 17 residues long. CDR1 is MDHEN and CDR2 is SYDVKM in the germline V gene. This CDR3 is CASSFRLRGRALNEQFF. The CDR3 nucleotides read TGTGCCAGCAGTTTCCGGTTACGCGGGAGGGCCCTCAATGAGCAGTTCTTC.

V is TRBV6-6 and J is TRBJ2-7; the match to TRBD1 covers 7 bases. The CDR3 has 15 residues. Losses at the gene ends were 5 bases for V and 3 bases for J; bases not matched to a gene: 10. Germline assignment: CDR1 MNHNY and CDR2 SVGAGI (reference sequence). The CDR3 sequence: CASSARQGRVYEQYF. The CDR3 DNA is TGTGCCAGCAGTGCCAGACAGGGTAGGGTCTACGAGCAGTACTTC.

The CDR3 DNA sequence: TGTGCCAGCAGTCCATATGAAACTAGCACAGATACGCAGTATTTT. It encodes CASSPYETSTDTQYF. This sequence joins TRBV6-2 or TRBV6-3 and TRBJ2-3; D gene unclear. V lost 5 bases and J lost 0, with 12 bases in between. Germline values: CDR1 MNHEY, CDR2 SVGEGT. This CDR3 has 15 amino acids.

V is TRBV9 and J is TRBJ1-3; perhaps TRBD1 as D (6 bases). Germline V gives CDR1 SGDLS, CDR2 YYNGEE. V gave up 4 bases and J gave up 2 bases, with 13 bases separating them. The length of the CDR3 is 15 residues. As DNA, the CDR3 is TGTGCCAGCAGCACTCAGAGGACAGCTGGAAACACCATATATTTT. It encodes CASSTQRTAGNTIYF.

In this sample, this clone turned up a few times. This sequence joins TRBV10-1 and TRBJ2-7, with 8 bases aligning to TRBD1. The CDR3 has 18 residues. The germline CDR1 and CDR2 sequences are WNHNN and SYGVQD (reference sequence). V lost 4 bases, J lost 0 bases, and 14 bases stayed unmatched. CDR3 loop: CASSGNNRGFPLSYEQYF. The DNA for the CDR3 is TGCGCCAGCAGTGGGAATAACAGGGGGTTTCCTCTCTCCTACGAGCAGTACTTC.

CDR3 DNA sequence: TGTGCCAGCAGCTCAGACAGGGGGCCCAAAAACATTCAGTACTTC. This codes for CASSSDRGPKNIQYF. V usage is TRBV7-6 and J usage is TRBJ2-4, with TRBD1 identical over 10 bases. Germline CDR1 reads SGHVS; CDR2 reads FNYEAQ. V was clipped by 4 bases and J by 2 bases; unmatched bases: 2. This CDR3 has 15 amino acids.

V is TRBV7-2 and J is TRBJ1-3, with 9 bases matching TRBD1. Germline CDR1 SGHTA, CDR2 FQGNSA. This CDR3 has 15 amino acids. V was clipped by 1 base and J by 3 bases; unmatched bases: 1. CDR3 protein: CASSLGQGGGNTIYF. DNA for the CDR3: TGTGCCAGCAGCTTAGGACAGGGGGGTGGAAACACCATATATTTT.

The chain is built from TRBV6-5 and TRBJ2-2; D perhaps matches TRBD1 (6 bases). The V gene lost 0 bases and the J gene lost 1 base, with 9 bases spanning the gap. The CDR3 has 16 amino acids. CDR1 is MNHEY and CDR2 is SVGAGI in the germline V gene. CDR3 nucleotides: TGTGCCAGCAGTTACTCCAGGGGACAGAACACCGGGGAGCTGTTTTTT. It translates to CASSYSRGQNTGELFF.

The J gene is TRBJ1-6, the V gene TRBV11-2, with D unresolved. V lost 9 bases and J 9 bases, leaving 12 bases between the germline ends. CDR3 length: 12 residues. Germline V CDR1 and CDR2: SGHAT, FQNNGV. The CDR3 region is CASQRPGSPLHF. CDR3 bases: TGTGCCAGTCAGAGGCCGGGTTCACCCCTCCACTTT. Based on the CDR3 plus reference TRBV11-2 and TRBJ1-6, the full variable domain is EAGVAQSPRYKIIEKRQSVAFWCNPISGHATLYWYQQILGQGPKLLIQFQNNGVVDDSQLPKDRFSAERLKGVDSTLKIQPAKLEDSAVYLCASQRPGSPLHFGNGTRLTVT.

The chain links TRBV27 to TRBJ2-5; 8 bases align to TRBD1. Per the germline V gene, CDR1 is MNHEY and CDR2 is SMNVEV (reference sequence). This CDR3 is built from 16 residues. The V segment lost 5 bases and the J segment 1 base; nucleotides outside the gene matches: 9. The DNA of the CDR3 is TGTGCCAGCAGTCTCCTTCGGACAGGGCGCCAAGAGACCCAGTACTTC. Amino acids: CASSLLRTGRQETQYF.

Written as DNA, the CDR3 is TGTGCCAGCAGCGTAGGACACCTTAACTATGGCTACACCTTC. Protein product: CASSVGHLNYGYTF. The chain is built from TRBV6-2 or TRBV6-3 and TRBJ1-2; a weak D match, TRBD1 (5 bases). The V and J ends lost 6 bases and 1 base respectively, with 12 bases between them. From germline, CDR1 is MNHEY and CDR2 SVGEGT. The CDR3 sequence is 14 residues long.

The chain carries TRBV6-4 and TRBJ2-1, with D tentatively TRBD2 (5 bases). CDR3 length: 14 residues. Trimming pared 0 bases from V and 9 bases from J, leaving 12 bases between. The germline gives CDR1 MRHNA, CDR2 SNTAGT. This CDR3 reads CASSDSLWAGEQFF. CDR3 DNA: TGTGCCAGCAGTGACTCGTTGTGGGCGGGTGAGCAGTTCTTC.

This chain joins TRBV5-5 and TRBJ1-5; weak D call: TRBD1 (5 bases). The CDR3 has 14 residues. The germline gives CDR1 SGHKS, CDR2 YYEKEE (reference sequence). The V gene lost 4 bases and the J gene lost 0 bases, with 8 bases spanning the gap. This CDR3 reads CASSGGDSNQPQHF. In DNA, the CDR3 is TGTGCCAGCAGCGGAGGGGATAGCAATCAGCCCCAGCATTTT.

This chain links TRBV2 with TRBJ1-6, with 7 bases lining up with TRBD1. After removal of 6 bases from V and 5 bases from J, the junction contained 7 bases not matched to a gene. Germline CDR1 and CDR2: SNHLY and FYNNEI. The CDR3 covers 15 residues. DNA for the CDR3: TGTGCCAGCAGGGGTAGGACAGGAGATAATTCACCCCTCCACTTT. This translates into CASRGRTGDNSPLHF.

The rearrangement links TRBV5-1 to TRBJ2-2; D might be TRBD2 (6 bases). V was cut by 0 bases and J by 5 bases, with 14 bases left in between. This CDR3 is 16 amino acids long. CDR1 and CDR2 (germline): SGHRS, YFSETQ. DNA for the CDR3: TGCGCCAGCAGCTTGGGATCCCGGGGGAGGACCGGGGAGCTGTTTTTT. This gives the protein CASSLGSRGRTGELFF.

The chain carries TRBV28 and TRBJ2-1; 7 bases agree with TRBD1. The CDR3 has 15 residues. After removal of 3 bases from V and 4 bases from J, the junction contained 6 bases not matched to a gene. Germline V gives CDR1 MDHEN, CDR2 SYDVKM. CDR3 loop: CASSFPGQKYNEQFF. The CDR3 DNA sequence: TGTGCCAGCAGTTTTCCGGGACAGAAATACAATGAGCAGTTCTTC. The full variable domain, with the rest looked up from reference TRBV28 and TRBJ2-1, is DVKVTQSSRYLVKRTGEKVFLECVQDMDHENMFWYRQDPGLGLRLIYFSYDVKMKEKGDIPEGYSVSREKKERFSLILESASTNQTSMYLCASSFPGQKYNEQFFGPGTRLTVL.

This clone has only one observation. The rearrangement links TRBV14 to TRBJ2-1, with 9 positions matching TRBD2. J lost 3 bases, V lost 0 bases, and 9 bases had no gene match. CDR1 is SGHDN and CDR2 is FVKESK in the germline V gene. The CDR3 is made up of 18 amino acids. The CDR3 bases are TGTGCCAGCAGCCAAGATTTCACTAGCGGGTTACTCTACAATGAGCAGTTCTTC. Protein sequence: CASSQDFTSGLLYNEQFF.

V usage is TRBV14 and J usage is TRBJ2-3, with 7 bases fitting TRBD1. This CDR3 has 16 amino acids. The ends lost 0 bases at V and 2 bases at J; junction bases unmatched: 5. Germline loops: CDR1 SGHDN, CDR2 FVKESK. The CDR3 protein is CASSQERGLPTDTQYF. The CDR3, as DNA: TGTGCCAGCAGCCAAGAAAGGGGGCTTCCCACAGATACGCAGTATTTT.

The CDR3 DNA sequence: TGTGCCAGCAGTTCCCGCGACAGGGGATACACTGAAGCTTTCTTT. It translates to CASSSRDRGYTEAFF. The gene calls are TRBV6-1 and TRBJ1-1, with 8 bases aligning to TRBD1. CDR1 and CDR2 (germline): MNHNS, SASEGT. The V segment lost 5 bases and the J segment 3 bases; nucleotides outside the gene matches: 8. This CDR3 comprises 15 residues.

The rearrangement uses TRBV5-4 and TRBJ1-1; D remains unclear. This CDR3 spans 12 amino acids. The germline V gene encodes CDR1 SGHNT and CDR2 YYREEE (reference sequence). V lost 0 bases and J 11 bases, leaving 11 bases between the germline ends. The CDR3 loop is CASSLDRNHAFF. Here the CDR3 DNA reads TGTGCCAGCAGCTTGGACAGAAATCACGCTTTCTTT.

The J gene is TRBJ2-7, the V gene TRBV6-5; TRBD1 matches at 11 bases. CDR3 length equals 15 residues. Trimming cost V 6 bases and J 3 bases; bases outside gene matches: 7. Germline V gene lookup returns CDR1 MNHEY and CDR2 SVGAGI. Here the CDR3 reads CASRLGGQGVYEQYF. The CDR3, as DNA: TGTGCCAGCAGACTCGGGGGACAGGGGGTCTACGAGCAGTACTTC.

The chain couples TRBV24-1 to TRBJ1-5; 7 nucleotides align to TRBD1. Germline CDR1 reads KGHDR; CDR2 reads SFDVKD. This CDR3 has 14 residues. J lost 7 bases, V lost 4 bases, and 6 bases had no gene match. CDR3: CATSDPTGIQPQHF. The DNA for the CDR3 is TGTGCCACCAGTGACCCGACAGGGATACAGCCCCAGCATTTT.

The chain recombines TRBV7-9 with TRBJ1-1, with D hard to call. The V end was cut by 2 bases, the J end by 5 bases, with 12 bases between. The CDR3 runs 14 residues. The germline V gene encodes CDR1 SEHNR and CDR2 FQNEAQ (reference sequence). The CDR3 DNA follows: TGTGCCAGCAGCTTAAATTTGGGAGGGACTGAAGCTTTCTTT. Its protein product is CASSLNLGGTEAFF.

Here the CDR3 reads CASNLGAGANYGYTF. CDR3 DNA sequence: TGTGCCAGTAACCTTGGGGCGGGAGCTAACTATGGCTACACCTTC. The rearrangement joins TRBV19 to TRBJ1-2; a possible D gene is TRBD1 (5 bases). The V end lost 7 bases, the J end lost 0 bases, and 15 bases lay between the germline ends. This CDR3 region has 15 residues. Germline assignment: CDR1 LNHDA and CDR2 SQIVND (reference sequence).

The chain carries TRBV10-1 and TRBJ1-2, with TRBD1 matching over 8 bases. This CDR3 contains 13 residues. The V gene end was trimmed by 3 bases and the J gene end by 10 bases; junction bases not matched to a gene: 7. Germline V gives CDR1 WNHNN, CDR2 SYGVQD (reference sequence). The CDR3 region has the DNA TGCGCCAGCAGTGAAGGCAGGGGGCGCGTCTACACCTTC. Its translation is CASSEGRGRVYTF.

The chain recombines TRBV19 with TRBJ2-5; D ambiguous. V dropped 3 bases and J dropped 0 bases, with 11 bases sitting between them. Germline V CDR1 and CDR2: LNHDA, SQIVND (reference sequence). The CDR3 extends over 15 amino acids. DNA of the CDR3: TGTGCCAGTAGTATTCAGGATGGCCACCAAGAGACCCAGTACTTC. This translates into CASSIQDGHQETQYF. The whole variable domain, remainder taken from reference TRBV19 and TRBJ2-5, is DGGITQSPKYLFRKEGQNVTLSCEQNLNHDAMYWYRQDPGQGLRLIYYSQIVNDFQKGDIAEGYSVSREKKESFPLTVTSAQKNPTAFYLCASSIQDGHQETQYFGPGTRLLVL.

This chain links TRBV28 with TRBJ2-1; tentative D call: TRBD2 (6 bases). The CDR3 is 16 residues long. V lost 5 bases and J 9 bases, leaving 23 bases between the germline ends. Germline values: CDR1 MDHEN, CDR2 SYDVKM. CDR3 bases: TGTGCCAGCAGTCCCCTGGGTAGCGGAGGGCGCGGTGAGCAGTTCTTC. Translation: CASSPLGSGGRGEQFF.

This clone appeared once. The V call is TRBV7-8, the J call TRBJ2-7; the D gene is possibly TRBD2 (5 bases). From germline, CDR1 is SGHVS and CDR2 FQNEAQ. Trimming took 5 bases from V and 2 from J, leaving 13 bases between them. The CDR3 has 14 residues. CDR3 protein: CASSRGLTPYEQYF. The CDR3 nucleotides are TGTGCCAGCAGCCGAGGGCTTACGCCCTACGAGCAGTACTTC. The full variable domain, its missing parts supplied by reference TRBV7-8 and TRBJ2-7, is GAGVSQSPRYKVAKRGQDVALRCDPISGHVSLFWYQQALGQGPEFLTYFQNEAQLDKSGLPSDRFFAERPEGSVSTLKIQRTQQEDSAVYLCASSRGLTPYEQYFGPGTRLTVT.